Below, 5 T cell receptor beta chains from the same sample are listed, as sequenced in a study of cytotoxic CD8 clonotypes in ibrutinib-treated CLL. Repertoires were generated with immunoSEQ multiplex PCR, while TCRdb's copy carries only in-frame clones and drops some. The profile shows about 80,000 clones, more than 75% of them singletons. The sample in question was PBMCs, obtained after 12 months of ibrutinib treatment. The receptor source for this set is a human donor with chronic lymphocytic leukemia.

A few counts support this clone. V is TRBV9 and J is TRBJ1-1, with no clear D. The CDR3 loop spans 14 amino acids. Per germline, CDR1 SGDLS and CDR2 YYNGEE. Between the trimmed V and J ends, which lost 3 bases and 5 bases, there was a span of 14 bases. The CDR3 DNA follows: TGTGCCAGCAGCGAGGGCCTTAAGTGGACTGAAGCTTTCTTT. As protein: CASSEGLKWTEAFF.

The rearrangement links TRBV19 to TRBJ2-3; the D is unclear. V was cut by 0 bases and J by 0 bases, with 4 bases left in between. CDR1 is LNHDA, CDR2 SQIVND, per germline (reference sequence). The CDR3 has 14 amino acids. This CDR3 reads CASSIDASTDTQYF. The CDR3 DNA sequence: TGTGCCAGTAGTATAGACGCGAGCACAGATACGCAGTATTTT.

This sequence joins TRBV6-5 and TRBJ2-6, with D tentatively TRBD1 or TRBD2 (7 bases each). This CDR3 has 15 residues. V was shortened by 6 bases and J by 2 bases, with 11 bases between the two germline ends. Germline CDR1 is MNHEY and CDR2 is SVGAGI. The CDR3 reads CASSRGGTGANVLTF. As DNA, the CDR3 is TGTGCCAGCAGCAGGGGGGGAACTGGGGCCAACGTCCTGACTTTC.

This chain uses TRBV12-2 with TRBJ2-7; the table's D gene call, TRBD1, was not cross checked with the DNA. TRBV12-2 is a known pseudogene. The CDR3 runs to 16 residues. CDR3 sequence reads: CASRSGIQGFSYEQYF. The CDR3 DNA reads TGTGCAAGTCGCTCCGGTATACAGGGATTTTCCTACGAGCAGTACTTC.

This rearrangement joins TRBV7-2 to TRBJ1-5; the match to TRBD1 covers 7 bases. J lost 1 base, V lost 4 bases, and 7 bases had no gene match. Germline CDR1 and CDR2: SGHTA and FQGNSA. The CDR3 contains 16 residues. The DNA for the CDR3 is TGTGCCAGCAGCTCCTGGACAGGCTCGAGCAATCAGCCCCAGCATTTT. Encoded protein: CASSSWTGSSNQPQHF.